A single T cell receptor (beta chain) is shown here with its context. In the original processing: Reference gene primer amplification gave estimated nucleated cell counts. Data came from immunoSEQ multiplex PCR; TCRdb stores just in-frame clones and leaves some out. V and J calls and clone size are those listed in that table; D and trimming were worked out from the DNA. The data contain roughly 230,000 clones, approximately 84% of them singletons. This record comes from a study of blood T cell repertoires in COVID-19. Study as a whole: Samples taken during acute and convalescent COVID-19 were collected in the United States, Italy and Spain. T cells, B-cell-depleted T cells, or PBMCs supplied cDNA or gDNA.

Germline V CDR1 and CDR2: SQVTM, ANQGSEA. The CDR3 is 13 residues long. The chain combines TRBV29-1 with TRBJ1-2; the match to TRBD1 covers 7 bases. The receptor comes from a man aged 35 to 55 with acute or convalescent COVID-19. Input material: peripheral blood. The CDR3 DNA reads TGCACCGATTCACCCGGGACAGACTATGGCTACACCTTC. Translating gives CTDSPGTDYGYTF.